This T cell receptor beta chain was recorded in a study of blood T cell repertoires in COVID-19. Study at large: The United States, Italy and Spain provided the acute and convalescent COVID-19 samples. PBMCs, B-cell-depleted T cells, or T cells provided the cDNA or gDNA that made up the material.

Under the authors' procedure: Scientists estimated how many nucleated cells there were by amplifying reference gene primers. Using immunoSEQ multiplex PCR, the repertoire was profiled, and TCRdb retains in-frame clones only, with some absent. Clonal size and the V and J genes are those of that table, whereas D and trimming came from the DNA. The sample lists approximately 240,000 clones; around four fifths were seen once. The CDR3 totals 16 residues. J gave up 0 bases and V 6 bases, and 9 bases lay outside the gene matches. Germline values: CDR1 ENHRY, CDR2 SYGVKD. The TCR comes from an older woman with active or convalescent COVID-19. Sequenced sample: peripheral blood. The rearrangement links TRBV10-3 to TRBJ2-3; 7 positions match TRBD1. CDR3 region: CAISSSDRASTDTQYF. CDR3 in DNA: TGTGCCATCAGCTCCTCCGACAGGGCCAGCACAGATACGCAGTATTTT.